The source of this TCR beta chain is a study of blood T cell repertoires in COVID-19. Overall study context: Sites in the United States, Italy and Spain provided acute and convalescent COVID-19 samples. Nucleic acid was either cDNA or gDNA, and it came from T cells, B-cell-depleted T cells, or PBMCs.

As handled by the study authors: Amplification from reference gene primers served as the basis for estimated nucleated cell counts. TCRdb's table, derived via immunoSEQ multiplex PCR, lists solely in-frame clones and lacks some. The DNA gave D and trimming, while V, J and clone size come from that table. The repertoire holds under 250,000 clones, 80% to 90% seen once, with under 5% in the top ten. This CDR3 comprises 16 residues. CDR1 is MNHNS and CDR2 is SASEGT in the germline V gene. V was cut by 2 bases and J by 3 bases, with 17 bases left in between. The chain recombines TRBV6-1 with TRBJ2-7; TRBD2 is a possible D gene (5 bases). Sequencing was done on a sample of peripheral blood. The receptor was derived from a man between 50 and 59 years old with acute or convalescent COVID-19. The CDR3 protein is CASSERHSGGFYEQYF. The CDR3 DNA reads TGTGCCAGCAGTGAAAGACATTCTGGAGGCTTCTACGAGCAGTACTTC.